Following are 30 T cell receptor beta chains from one sample sequenced in a study of control samples from healthy donors and cancer patients. Assay used: immunoSEQ multiplex PCR; TCRdb lists only in-frame clones, some missing. This table has under 150,000 clones, 80% to 90% appearing once. The sample comprised PBMCs. The receptors were gathered from a woman in her forties or fifties with colorectal cancer.

Comment on this clone: The sample has other DNA sequences that encode this CDR3 too. The V call is TRBV9, the J call TRBJ2-1; TRBD2 aligns across 11 bases. Looked up from germline, CDR1 is SGDLS and CDR2 is YYNGEE. V was clipped by 1 base and J by 8 bases; unmatched bases: 8. The CDR3 sequence is 16 residues long. The CDR3 spells CASSVSGTSGGHEQFF. DNA for the CDR3: TGTGCCAGCAGCGTATCAGGAACTAGCGGGGGCCATGAGCAGTTCTTC.

The J gene is TRBJ2-3, the V gene TRBV14; 8 bases line up with TRBD1. The germline CDR1 and CDR2 sequences are SGHDN and FVKESK. The CDR3 covers 18 residues. J gave up 1 base and V 1 base, and 10 bases lay outside the gene matches. The CDR3 sequence: CASSQVPGQGSGTDTQYF. The CDR3 nucleotides are TGTGCCAGCAGCCAAGTCCCAGGACAGGGTTCTGGCACAGATACGCAGTATTTT. The full variable domain, rest sourced from reference TRBV14 and TRBJ2-3, is EAGVTQFPSHSVIEKGQTVTLRCDPISGHDNLYWYRRVMGKEIKFLLHFVKESKQDESGMPNNRFLAERTGGTYSTLKVQPAELEDSGVYFCASSQVPGQGSGTDTQYFGPGTRLTVL.

The chain carries TRBV6-5 and TRBJ1-1; D not certain. The V end lost 0 bases, the J end lost 1 base, and 9 bases lay between the germline ends. CDR3 size: 15 residues. Germline CDR1 reads MNHEY; CDR2 reads SVGAGI. The chain's CDR3 is CASSYSLTANTEAFF. The CDR3 bases are TGTGCCAGCAGTTACTCACTCACAGCGAACACTGAAGCTTTCTTT.

The chain is built from TRBV7-8 and TRBJ2-3, with 7 nucleotides matching TRBD2. Trimming removed 5 bases from V and 2 bases from J; junction bases left unmatched: 4. The germline gives CDR1 SGHVS, CDR2 FQNEAQ. The CDR3 sequence is 14 residues long. The CDR3 DNA reads TGTGCCAGCAGCCGGCTAGCGGCCACAGATACGCAGTATTTT. Residues: CASSRLAATDTQYF.

V and J are TRBV6-1 and TRBJ2-7; tentative D call: TRBD1 (7 bases). The CDR3 spans 14 residues. V dropped 3 bases and J dropped 6 bases, with 15 bases sitting between them. Germline lookup yields CDR1 MNHNS and CDR2 SASEGT. This chain's CDR3 is CASSDSGGGGEQYF. For the CDR3, the DNA is TGTGCCAGCAGTGATTCAGGGGGAGGTGGCGAGCAGTACTTC.

The rearrangement uses TRBV28 and TRBJ2-7; a possible D gene is TRBD2 (6 bases). Germline V gives CDR1 MDHEN, CDR2 SYDVKM. The ends were cut back, 3 bases at V and 5 bases at J, with 17 bases in the middle. The CDR3 totals 15 residues. In nucleotides, the CDR3 is TGTGCCAGCAGTTTTCTGGGACTGGAATCTGACGAGCAGTACTTC. This gives the protein CASSFLGLESDEQYF.

This clone was seen once. V and J are TRBV20-1 and TRBJ2-2; TRBD1 matches 7 bases. J lost 5 bases, V lost 3 bases, and 3 bases had no gene match. In germline, CDR1 is DFQATT, CDR2 SNEGSKA (reference sequence). The CDR3 loop spans 13 amino acids. The CDR3 bases are TGCAGTGCTAGTGGGGACAGAACCGGGGAGCTGTTTTTT. Translated: CSASGDRTGELFF.

The chain uses TRBV6-2 or TRBV6-3 and TRBJ1-5; TRBD1 might be the D (6 bases). V was shortened by 3 bases and J by 1 base, with 13 bases between the two germline ends. The CDR3 has 16 amino acids. Per germline, CDR1 MNHEY and CDR2 SVGEGT. CDR3: CASSYLLGASNQPQHF. Written as DNA, the CDR3 is TGTGCCAGCAGTTATCTGTTGGGGGCGAGCAATCAGCCCCAGCATTTT.

The V gene is TRBV19, the J gene TRBJ2-7, with TRBD1 matching 8 bases. Germline-derived CDR1 and CDR2 are LNHDA and SQIVND (reference sequence). The CDR3 spans 16 residues. The ends lost 4 bases at V and 0 bases at J; junction bases unmatched: 8. Here the CDR3 reads CASSKGTGQFSYEQYF. In nucleotides, the CDR3 is TGTGCCAGTAGTAAGGGGACAGGACAATTCTCCTACGAGCAGTACTTC.

This clone is a singleton in its sample. The rearrangement joins TRBV3-1 (or the pseudogene TRBV3-2) to TRBJ2-7; no clear D. Germline CDR1 LGHDT, CDR2 YNNKEL (reference sequence). CDR3 length: 17 amino acids. V was clipped by 0 bases and J by 4 bases, with 19 bases between them. The CDR3 sequence: CASSQDFGEPRRYEQYF. CDR3 DNA sequence: TGTGCCAGCAGCCAAGATTTTGGTGAACCGCGGCGGTACGAGCAGTACTTC.

This chain connects TRBV14 to TRBJ1-2; D uncertain. CDR1 SGHDN and CDR2 FVKESK come from the germline V gene. V lost 0 bases and J 1 base, leaving 12 bases between the germline ends. CDR3 length: 16 amino acids. DNA for the CDR3: TGTGCCAGCAGCCAAGAAACGTATCGGGGTAACTATGGCTACACCTTC. As protein: CASSQETYRGNYGYTF. The full variable domain, completed using reference TRBV14 and TRBJ1-2, is EAGVTQFPSHSVIEKGQTVTLRCDPISGHDNLYWYRRVMGKEIKFLLHFVKESKQDESGMPNNRFLAERTGGTYSTLKVQPAELEDSGVYFCASSQETYRGNYGYTFGSGTRLTVV.

The chain uses TRBV5-8 and TRBJ2-1, with D unresolved. CDR1 SGHTS and CDR2 YDEGEE come from the germline V gene. The CDR3 runs to 17 residues. The V end was cut by 5 bases, the J end by 6 bases, with 24 bases between. The CDR3 spells CASSRHLGPQIFNEQFF. In nucleotides, the CDR3 is TGTGCCAGCAGTCGTCATCTCGGACCACAGATCTTCAATGAGCAGTTCTTC.

The genes are TRBV19 and TRBJ1-4, with 9 bases matching TRBD1. The CDR3 length is 16 residues. V gave up 4 bases and J gave up 9 bases; unmatched junction bases: 12. Per the germline V gene, CDR1 is LNHDA and CDR2 is SQIVND (reference sequence). The CDR3: CASSTEPGQGLKKLFF. CDR3 in DNA: TGTGCCAGTAGTACCGAACCGGGACAGGGATTAAAAAAACTGTTTTTT.

This clone was counted a single time. The V and J genes are TRBV9 and TRBJ2-2, with D unclear. Germline lookup yields CDR1 SGDLS and CDR2 YYNGEE. The CDR3 extends over 14 amino acids. V lost 0 bases and J lost 5, with 8 bases in between. The CDR3 loop is CASSVAPATGELFF. In nucleotides, the CDR3 is TGTGCCAGCAGCGTAGCTCCGGCTACCGGGGAGCTGTTTTTT.

Only one count was recorded for this clone. This chain connects TRBV5-1 to TRBJ2-7, with 11 positions matching TRBD1. The V and J ends lost 3 bases and 5 bases, in that order; junction bases with no gene match: 4. This CDR3 region has 14 residues. Germline CDR1 reads SGHRS; CDR2 reads YFSETQ. The CDR3 DNA sequence: TGCGCCAGCAGCTGGACAGGGGGCAGCAACGAGCAGTACTTC. It codes for CASSWTGGSNEQYF. Full variable domain (outside the CDR3, taken from reference TRBV5-1 and TRBJ2-7): KAGVTQTPRYLIKTRGQQVTLSCSPISGHRSVSWYQQTPGQGLQFLFEYFSETQRNKGNFPGRFSGRQFSNSRSEMNVSTLELGDSALYLCASSWTGGSNEQYFGPGTRLTVT.

J is TRBJ2-7 and V is TRBV10-3, with D possibly matching TRBD1 (8 bases). CDR1 is ENHRY, CDR2 SYGVKD, per germline. CDR3 length: 13 amino acids. The V gene lost 6 bases and the J gene lost 7 bases, with 16 bases spanning the gap. DNA of the CDR3: TGTGCCATCAGGGGGGGGACAGGTGGTGAGCAGTACTTC. Its protein product is CAIRGGTGGEQYF.

The chain combines TRBV27 with TRBJ2-4; D not resolved. Germline V lookup: CDR1 MNHEY, CDR2 SMNVEV (reference sequence). The ends were cut back, 5 bases at V and 1 base at J, with 6 bases in the middle. The CDR3 contains 13 residues. The CDR3 here is CASSGRAKNIQYF. The CDR3 nucleotides read TGTGCCAGCAGTGGACGTGCCAAAAACATTCAGTACTTC.

This chain uses TRBV10-2 with TRBJ2-5, with D perhaps TRBD1 (8 bases). This CDR3 is built from 16 residues. V lost 1 base to trimming and J lost 5 bases, with 17 bases between them. Germline CDR1 is WSHSY and CDR2 is SAAADI. The CDR3 loop reads CASSEFRGQGGETQYF. In DNA form, the CDR3 reads TGCGCCAGCAGTGAGTTTAGAGGACAGGGAGGGGAGACCCAGTACTTC.

This sequence joins TRBV7-6 and TRBJ1-4; D remains unclear. The CDR3 runs to 14 residues. V gave up 1 base and J gave up 2 bases, with 5 bases separating them. Per the germline V gene, CDR1 is SGHVS and CDR2 is FNYEAQ. This CDR3 is CASSLGGTNEKLFF. CDR3 coding DNA: TGTGCCAGCAGCTTAGGGGGTACTAATGAAAAACTGTTTTTT.

The rearrangement joins TRBV6-6 to TRBJ1-1; unclear D gene. Germline V gene data show CDR1 as MNHNY and CDR2 as SVGAGI (reference sequence). Trimming left V 6 bases short and J 0 bases short, with 23 bases between. This CDR3 has 18 residues. DNA of the CDR3: TGTGCCAGCAGCCGAACCACTTCGGGGTTGATCATGAACACTGAAGCTTTCTTT. Amino acids: CASSRTTSGLIMNTEAFF.

The chain links TRBV30 to TRBJ1-3; D is unclear. CDR3 length: 16 residues. Germline V CDR1 and CDR2: GTSNPN, SVGIG (reference sequence). V gave up 0 bases and J gave up 0 bases, with 12 bases separating them. This CDR3 reads CAWSVPMTSSGNTIYF. The CDR3 DNA follows: TGTGCCTGGAGTGTGCCTATGACTTCCTCTGGAAACACCATATATTTT.

The genes are TRBV2 and TRBJ1-4, with D maybe TRBD1 (6 bases). With 6 bases removed from V and 8 bases from J, the gap between germline ends came to 13 bases. The CDR3 runs to 13 residues. Germline V gene sequence: CDR1 SNHLY, CDR2 FYNNEI. The CDR3 DNA follows: TGTGCCAGCAGGTGGGGGGCGCGCGAAAAACTGTTTTTT. Protein: CASRWGAREKLFF.

The chain employs TRBV14 and TRBJ1-2; no definite D call. Between the trimmed V and J ends, which lost 3 bases and 4 bases, there was a span of 9 bases. This CDR3 contains 13 residues. CDR1 SGHDN and CDR2 FVKESK come from the germline V gene. The CDR3 sequence is CASSQGYGYGYTF. The CDR3 DNA sequence: TGTGCCAGCAGCCAGGGTTATGGCTATGGCTACACCTTC. The entire variable domain, with the rest obtained from reference TRBV14 and TRBJ1-2, is as follows: EAGVTQFPSHSVIEKGQTVTLRCDPISGHDNLYWYRRVMGKEIKFLLHFVKESKQDESGMPNNRFLAERTGGTYSTLKVQPAELEDSGVYFCASSQGYGYGYTFGSGTRLTVV.

The chain employs TRBV7-6 and TRBJ2-2; the D gene could be TRBD1 or TRBD2 (6 bases each). The CDR3 consists of 16 residues. Trimming stripped 5 bases from V and 5 bases from J, with 18 bases between. Germline V gives CDR1 SGHVS, CDR2 FNYEAQ. The CDR3 loop is CASSPLQGGLTGELFF. CDR3 nucleotide sequence: TGTGCCAGCAGCCCCCTACAGGGAGGTCTGACCGGGGAGCTGTTTTTT. Full variable domain (rest looked up from reference TRBV7-6 and TRBJ2-2): GAGVSQSPRYKVTKRGQDVALRCDPISGHVSLYWYRQALGQGPEFLTYFNYEAQQDKSGLPNDRFSAERPEGSISTLTIQRTEQRDSAMYRCASSPLQGGLTGELFFGEGSRLTVL.

This rearrangement joins TRBV4-1 to TRBJ2-7; 9 nucleotides line up with TRBD1. Germline CDR1 and CDR2: MGHRA and YSYEKL. This CDR3 region has 14 residues. Unmatched junction bases numbered 4, after V lost 4 bases and J lost 3 bases. CDR3 region: CASSPGTGHYEQYF. The CDR3 DNA follows: TGCGCCAGCAGCCCGGGGACAGGGCACTACGAGCAGTACTTC.

This clone was counted a few times. The chain has TRBV3-1 (or the pseudogene TRBV3-2) and TRBJ1-1; perhaps TRBD1 as D (6 bases). With 6 bases removed from V and 1 base from J, the gap between germline ends came to 9 bases. The germline gives CDR1 LGHDT, CDR2 YNNKEL (reference sequence). The CDR3 length is 13 residues. Written as DNA, the CDR3 is TGTGCCAGCAGTCCGGGACAGAACACTGAAGCTTTCTTT. This encodes CASSPGQNTEAFF.

The V call is TRBV12-3 or TRBV12-4, the J call TRBJ1-1, with no clear D. CDR3 length: 13 residues. V lost 6 bases, J lost 1 base, and 9 bases lay in between. The CDR3 here is CASRERRNTEAFF. In DNA form, the CDR3 reads TGTGCCAGCAGAGAGCGGAGGAACACTGAAGCTTTCTTT.

V gene TRBV29-1 combines with J gene TRBJ1-5; tentative D call: TRBD1 (5 bases). Trimming shortened V by 6 bases and J by 0 bases, and 12 bases separated the two germline ends. This CDR3 comprises 14 residues. The V gene's germline CDR1 is SQVTM and CDR2 ANQGSEA. CDR3 DNA: TGCAGCGTACAGGACACCAATAGCAATCAGCCCCAGCATTTT. Its protein product is CSVQDTNSNQPQHF.

The chain employs TRBV27 and TRBJ2-6; 8 nucleotides agree with TRBD2. In germline, CDR1 is MNHEY, CDR2 SMNVEV (reference sequence). The CDR3 runs 17 residues. With 3 bases clipped from V and 0 bases from J, the junction kept 4 bases outside the gene matches. Written as DNA, the CDR3 is TGTGCCAGCAGTTTCACGGGGGGGCTCTCTGGGGCCAACGTCCTGACTTTC. This encodes CASSFTGGLSGANVLTF.

About this clone: Other DNA sequences in this specimen translate into the identical CDR3. The chain carries TRBV5-6 and TRBJ2-7; TRBD1 or TRBD2 may be the D gene (5 bases each). This CDR3 is 16 amino acids long. Germline-derived CDR1 and CDR2 are SGHDT and YYEEEE. V lost 3 bases, J lost 5 bases, and 21 bases lay in between. CDR3: CASSSSRDRTWDEQYF. In DNA, the CDR3 is TGTGCCAGCAGCTCAAGCCGGGACCGAACATGGGACGAGCAGTACTTC.